This passage covers 25 T cell receptor beta chains from one sample sequenced in a study of cytomegalovirus exposure and HLA in healthy donors. In the PCR, 60 Vbeta and 13 Jbeta primers were used. Measured with immunoSEQ multiplex PCR; TCRdb has only the in-frame clones, and not every one. The repertoire holds around 200,000 clones, about 79% seen once, with around 1.8% in the top ten. What was sequenced was PBMCs. These receptors all come from a man in his late teens or twenties in good health and CMV-seronegative.

V is TRBV14 and J is TRBJ1-2; D unclear. The CDR3 consists of 16 residues. Trimming left V 0 bases short and J 4 bases short, with 15 bases between. The germline gives CDR1 SGHDN, CDR2 FVKESK. This CDR3 reads CASSQERWRDLYGYTF. DNA of the CDR3: TGTGCCAGCAGCCAAGAGCGGTGGAGGGATCTCTATGGCTACACCTTC.

This clone has just one count. V and J are TRBV30 and TRBJ2-2, with D maybe TRBD1 (5 bases). Trimming pared 3 bases from V and 6 bases from J, leaving 11 bases between. This CDR3 spans 13 amino acids. Looked up from germline, CDR1 is GTSNPN and CDR2 is SVGIG (reference sequence). Here the CDR3 DNA reads TGTGCCTGGAGGGGGCCCTTGTCCGGGGAGCTGTTTTTT. It translates to CAWRGPLSGELFF.

This rearrangement joins TRBV4-2 to TRBJ2-7; no reliable D call. CDR1 LGHNA and CDR2 YNFKEQ come from the germline V gene. This CDR3 comprises 16 residues. V gave up 1 base and J gave up 2 bases, with 15 bases separating them. The CDR3 DNA follows: TGTGCCAGCAGCCAAGGTTTTGAGTCGTCCACCTACGAGCAGTACTTC. This sequence encodes CASSQGFESSTYEQYF.

The rearrangement links TRBV7-6 to TRBJ2-7; possible D gene TRBD1, 6 bases. The V gene's germline CDR1 is SGHVS and CDR2 FNYEAQ. The CDR3 is 14 amino acids. The V end was cut by 1 base, the J end by 3 bases, with 10 bases between. CDR3 region: CASSLDRVDYEQYF. The CDR3 DNA follows: TGTGCCAGCAGCTTAGACAGGGTGGACTACGAGCAGTACTTC.

Remarks on this clone: Its ends do not fully match the called genes, so a read error is possible. The chain is built from TRBV19 and TRBJ1-2, with D perhaps TRBD1 (6 bases). This CDR3 comprises 11 residues. Germline CDR1 and CDR2: LNHDA and SQIVND (reference sequence). CDR3 region: CASSIGNRDVF. CDR3 sequence (DNA): TGTGCCAGTAGTATAGGGAACAGGGACGTCTTC.

The rearrangement joins TRBV2 to TRBJ1-2; 7 bases are a match to TRBD1. Germline-derived CDR1 and CDR2 are SNHLY and FYNNEI. V trimming: 6 bases; J trimming: 5 bases; junction bases outside the gene matches: 12. The CDR3 consists of 15 residues. The CDR3: CASRDDQGVLYGYTF. For the CDR3, the DNA is TGTGCCAGCAGAGACGACCAGGGGGTCTTGTATGGCTACACCTTC.

The chain combines TRBV7-8 with TRBJ2-7, with D tentatively TRBD1 (5 bases). Germline V CDR1 and CDR2: SGHVS, FQNEAQ. This CDR3 has 15 residues. The germline V and J ends were trimmed by 4 bases and 1 base, with 14 bases remaining between them. CDR3 bases: TGTGCCAGCAGCTCAGGGTTTGTTTTATCCTACGAGCAGTACTTC. This translates into CASSSGFVLSYEQYF.

The rearrangement links TRBV28 to TRBJ1-5, with D possibly matching TRBD1 (6 bases). The germline CDR1 and CDR2 sequences are MDHEN and SYDVKM. This CDR3 comprises 18 residues. V was pared by 5 bases and J by 0 bases, with 20 bases between. CDR3 coding DNA: TGTGCCAGCAGTCTGCCAGGGGTTTCGGCAGATAGCAATCAGCCCCAGCATTTT. As protein: CASSLPGVSADSNQPQHF.

The rearrangement links TRBV30 to TRBJ1-6; 7 nucleotides line up with TRBD1. V dropped 2 bases and J dropped 7; count of bases not matched to a gene: 5. Germline CDR1 and CDR2: GTSNPN and SVGIG (reference sequence). The CDR3 contains 14 residues. The CDR3 region has the DNA TGTGCCTGGAGTCGGGGACAGAGAAATTCACCCCTCCACTTT. Its protein is CAWSRGQRNSPLHF.

CDR3 protein: CASSLGGVTGEAFF. CDR3 DNA: TGCGCCAGCAGCTTGGGTGGGGTGACAGGAGAAGCTTTCTTT. The chain uses TRBV5-1 and TRBJ1-1; a weak D match, TRBD1 (6 bases). The V end lost 0 bases, the J end lost 8 bases, and 14 bases lay between the germline ends. The germline V gene encodes CDR1 SGHRS and CDR2 YFSETQ. This CDR3 comprises 14 residues.

The sample holds a few counts of this clone. This chain joins TRBV6-1 and TRBJ2-1; the D gene is possibly TRBD2 (6 bases). The CDR3 covers 15 residues. Germline V CDR1 and CDR2: MNHNS, SASEGT. The V and J ends lost 4 bases and 6 bases respectively, with 16 bases between them. CDR3 nucleotides: TGTGCCAGCAGTGGAAGACTAGACGCAGGCAATGAGCAGTTCTTC. Translation: CASSGRLDAGNEQFF.

The V call is TRBV28, the J call TRBJ2-3; 13 bases align to TRBD2. V lost 5 bases to trimming and J lost 3 bases; unmatched junction nucleotides: 11. Germline loops: CDR1 MDHEN, CDR2 SYDVKM. The CDR3 loop spans 18 amino acids. The CDR3 nucleotides are TGTGCCAGCAGTACGACTAGCGGGAGGTGGTCACTTACAGATACGCAGTATTTT. Translation: CASSTTSGRWSLTDTQYF. Full variable domain (rest looked up from reference TRBV28 and TRBJ2-3): DVKVTQSSRYLVKRTGEKVFLECVQDMDHENMFWYRQDPGLGLRLIYFSYDVKMKEKGDIPEGYSVSREKKERFSLILESASTNQTSMYLCASSTTSGRWSLTDTQYFGPGTRLTVL.

The sample holds a few counts of this clone. The chain carries TRBV27 and TRBJ1-2; the D gene is possibly TRBD1 (6 bases). The germline V and J ends were trimmed by 3 bases and 5 bases, with 10 bases remaining between them. CDR3 length: 13 amino acids. The germline V gene encodes CDR1 MNHEY and CDR2 SMNVEV (reference sequence). The CDR3 DNA is TGTGCCAGCAGTTTCGACAGGCCGTATGGCTACACCTTC. It codes for CASSFDRPYGYTF.

The genes are TRBV6-5 and TRBJ1-4, with D possibly matching TRBD1 (5 bases). Germline V CDR1 and CDR2: MNHEY, SVGAGI. Trimming left V 5 bases short and J 7 bases short, with 14 bases between. The CDR3 extends over 14 amino acids. CDR3 DNA: TGTGCCAGCAGTCCCATTGGCGGGGGTGAAAAACTGTTTTTT. Translated: CASSPIGGGEKLFF.

This clone was detected once. This chain uses TRBV6-1 with TRBJ2-7, with D possibly being TRBD2 (5 bases). Trimming stripped 7 bases from V and 0 bases from J, with 16 bases between. The CDR3 loop spans 15 amino acids. Germline-derived CDR1 and CDR2 are MNHNS and SASEGT. The CDR3, as DNA: TGTGCCAGCAAACTCCATAGCGACCCCTCCTACGAGCAGTACTTC. It yields the protein CASKLHSDPSYEQYF.

The chain recombines TRBV28 with TRBJ2-3, with 8 nucleotides matching TRBD1. The CDR3 is 15 amino acids. Germline lookup yields CDR1 MDHEN and CDR2 SYDVKM. With 8 bases clipped from V and 3 bases from J, the junction kept 10 bases outside the gene matches. Here the CDR3 reads CASGRQGPPTDTQYF. The CDR3 region has the DNA TGTGCCAGCGGAAGACAGGGGCCACCAACAGATACGCAGTATTTT.

This clone was recorded once. This rearrangement joins TRBV7-2 to TRBJ2-7; 11 bases are a match to TRBD1. The CDR3 consists of 15 residues. Looked up from germline, CDR1 is SGHTA and CDR2 is FQGNSA. The junction had 5 bases not matched to a gene; V was cut back by 4 bases and J by 3 bases. In DNA, the CDR3 is TGTGCCAGCAGCTCGGGACAGGGGGGCCTCTACGAGCAGTACTTC. Translating it yields CASSSGQGGLYEQYF.

This rearrangement joins TRBV4-2 to TRBJ2-7; D is unresolved. V lost 4 bases and J lost 5, with 9 bases in between. Germline loops: CDR1 LGHNA, CDR2 YNFKEQ. The CDR3 runs 12 residues. The CDR3 DNA sequence: TGTGCCAGCAGCCGAAACTACCACGAGCAGTACTTC. The encoded protein is CASSRNYHEQYF.

This chain links TRBV29-1 with TRBJ2-7, with D perhaps TRBD1 (6 bases). The CDR3 spans 11 residues. Germline V gene data show CDR1 as SQVTM and CDR2 as ANQGSEA. V was cut by 4 bases and J by 2 bases, with 6 bases left in between. The CDR3 loop reads CSVAGAYEQYF. The CDR3 coding sequence is TGCAGCGTTGCAGGGGCCTACGAGCAGTACTTC.

A note on this clone: The sample holds other DNA sequences that translate to the same CDR3. The chain has TRBV27 and TRBJ1-6; TRBD1 is a possible D gene (5 bases). There are 13 residues in the CDR3. Trimming took off 6 bases at V and 8 bases at J, with 11 bases between the two ends. Germline CDR1 is MNHEY and CDR2 is SMNVEV (reference sequence). The CDR3 DNA reads as TGTGCCAGCAGCCCCAGGGATTATTCACCCCTCCACTTT. This codes for CASSPRDYSPLHF.

The J gene is TRBJ2-7, the V gene TRBV28, with 10 bases identical to TRBD1. With 6 bases clipped from V and 7 bases from J, the junction kept 12 bases outside the gene matches. The CDR3 sequence is 15 residues long. The germline V gene has CDR1 MDHEN and CDR2 SYDVKM. The CDR3 sequence is CASSPIGTGVFEQYF. The CDR3 DNA follows: TGTGCCAGCAGCCCCATAGGGACAGGGGTTTTTGAGCAGTACTTC.

This clone is a singleton in its sample. The genes are TRBV2 and TRBJ2-3; 7 bases align to TRBD2. J was trimmed by 1 base and V by 2 bases; bases with no gene match: 3. Germline CDR1 is SNHLY and CDR2 is FYNNEI. This CDR3 is 15 amino acids long. CDR3 bases: TGTGCCAGCAGTGAAAACCTAGCGGGCACAGATACGCAGTATTTT. This translates into CASSENLAGTDTQYF.

The chain is built from TRBV29-1 and TRBJ1-2, with unresolved D. Germline V gene sequence: CDR1 SQVTM, CDR2 ANQGSEA. Trimming cost V 3 bases and J 1 base, with 9 bases left between them. This CDR3 region has 13 residues. CDR3 nucleotide sequence: TGCAGCGTTGAGGTGACTGTTAACTATGGCTACACCTTC. Encoded protein: CSVEVTVNYGYTF.

This rearrangement joins TRBV19 to TRBJ2-5; 10 nucleotides match TRBD2. This CDR3 is built from 16 residues. After removal of 4 bases from V and 1 base from J, the junction contained 6 bases not matched to a gene. Germline lookup yields CDR1 LNHDA and CDR2 SQIVND (reference sequence). DNA of the CDR3: TGTGCCAGTAGTACCCCCCGGACTAGCGGCCAAGAGACCCAGTACTTC. Protein product: CASSTPRTSGQETQYF.

This clone has just one count. CDR3 residues: CASSISMGTNEKLFF. Written as DNA, the CDR3 is TGTGCCAGCAGCATTAGTATGGGCACTAATGAAAAACTGTTTTTT. The V call is TRBV7-6, the J call TRBJ1-4, with no clear D. Trimming stripped 5 bases from V and 2 bases from J, with 12 bases between. CDR1 SGHVS and CDR2 FNYEAQ come from the germline V gene. The CDR3 runs 15 residues.